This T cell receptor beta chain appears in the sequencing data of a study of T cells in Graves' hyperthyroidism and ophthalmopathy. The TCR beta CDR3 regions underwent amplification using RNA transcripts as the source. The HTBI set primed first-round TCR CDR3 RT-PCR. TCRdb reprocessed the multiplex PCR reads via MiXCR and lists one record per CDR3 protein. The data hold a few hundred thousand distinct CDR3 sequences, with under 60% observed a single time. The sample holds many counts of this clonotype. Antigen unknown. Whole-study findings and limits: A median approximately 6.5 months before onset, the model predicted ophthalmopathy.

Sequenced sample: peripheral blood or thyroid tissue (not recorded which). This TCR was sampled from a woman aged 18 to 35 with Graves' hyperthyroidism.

Written as DNA, the CDR3 is TGTGCCAGCAGCTTCGGCGGGAAAAGGGAGACCCAGTACTTC. The encoded protein is CASSFGGKRETQYF. The chain has TRBV5-6 and TRBJ2-5, with a possible D match to TRBD2 (6 bases). The germline gives CDR1 SGHDT, CDR2 YYEEEE. Trimming took 2 bases from V and 5 from J, leaving 13 bases between them. The CDR3 consists of 14 residues.